One sample yielded the 28 T cell receptor beta chains listed below, sequenced in a study of neurological immune-mediated disorders. TCRdb independently ran MiXCR on the 5' RACE reads; one entry per CDR3 protein. The table includes over 35,000 distinct CDR3 sequences, about 13% detected once. The sequencing sample was made of PBMCs. Source of these receptors: a female donor in good health.

This clonotype was recorded many times. The V and J genes are TRBV25-1 and TRBJ2-1, with 10 nucleotides matching TRBD2. Trimming at V came to 2 bases and at J to 9 bases, leaving 13 bases not matched to a gene. CDR1 is MGHDK and CDR2 is SYGVNS in the germline V gene. The CDR3 consists of 17 residues. This chain's CDR3 is CASSEIPASGRVFEQFF. In DNA, the CDR3 is TGTGCCAGCAGTGAAATACCGGCAAGCGGGAGGGTCTTTGAGCAGTTCTTC.

At least ten counts were recorded for this clonotype. The rearrangement links TRBV6-6 to TRBJ2-6; 7 bases are shared with TRBD1. Germline V lookup: CDR1 MNHNY, CDR2 SVGAGI (reference sequence). The ends lost 3 bases at V and 0 bases at J; junction bases unmatched: 11. The CDR3 contains 19 residues. The CDR3 bases are TGTGCCAGCAGTTATCTCCGGGACAGTCCACTCTCTGGGGCCAACGTCCTGACTTTC. Encoded protein: CASSYLRDSPLSGANVLTF.

V is TRBV7-2 and J is TRBJ1-5; the D gene is possibly TRBD1 (5 bases). Germline loops: CDR1 SGHTA, CDR2 FQGNSA. Deletions cut 10 bases from V and 4 bases from J, with 23 bases between. The CDR3 runs 16 residues. The CDR3 sequence: CAISPQPGLFNQPQHF. Written as DNA, the CDR3 is TGTGCCATCAGTCCTCAGCCGGGGCTTTTTAATCAGCCCCAGCATTTT.

This clonotype was picked up many times. The J gene is TRBJ1-1, the V gene TRBV29-1; D perhaps matches TRBD1 (5 bases). The CDR3 has 14 residues. The V gene lost 3 bases and the J gene lost 3 bases, with 14 bases spanning the gap. Looked up from germline, CDR1 is SQVTM and CDR2 is ANQGSEA. In DNA form, the CDR3 reads TGCAGCGTTGACCTGCCGGGCAGGGACACTGAAGCTTTCTTT. It yields the protein CSVDLPGRDTEAFF. The variable domain in full, with the rest retrieved from reference TRBV29-1 and TRBJ1-1, is SAVISQKPSRDICQRGTSLTIQCQVDSQVTMMFWYRQQPGQSLTLIATANQGSEATYESGFVIDKFPISRPNLTFSTLTVSNMSPEDSSIYLCSVDLPGRDTEAFFGQGTRLTVV.

This clonotype was seen a few times. This chain uses TRBV2 with TRBJ1-1; TRBD1 agrees at 7 bases. Looked up from germline, CDR1 is SNHLY and CDR2 is FYNNEI. This CDR3 is 13 amino acids long. The ends lost 8 bases at V and 1 base at J; junction bases unmatched: 4. The CDR3 loop reads CASPRTGNTEAFF. Written as DNA, the CDR3 is TGTGCCAGCCCTCGGACAGGGAACACTGAAGCTTTCTTT.

This clonotype was observed a single time. CDR3 sequence: CASSFGLGETQYF. DNA of the CDR3: TGTGCCAGCAGTTTTGGCCTTGGCGAGACCCAGTACTTC. The chain has TRBV28 and TRBJ2-7, with D uncertain. The J call could be wrong; TRBJ2-5 is a better fit for the DNA end. The CDR3 covers 13 residues. CDR1 and CDR2 (germline): MDHEN, SYDVKM.

This clonotype was seen at least ten times. The chain links TRBV7-2 to TRBJ2-7; D remains unclear. Trimming stripped 2 bases from V and 2 bases from J, with 13 bases between. Germline CDR1 is SGHTA and CDR2 is FQGNSA. CDR3 size: 15 residues. CDR3 sequence (DNA): TGTGCCAGCAGCTTAATGGGATTGGGTACCTACGAGCAGTACTTC. Its protein is CASSLMGLGTYEQYF.

This clonotype was recorded many times. The genes are TRBV20-1 and TRBJ1-1; D gene uncertain. CDR3 length equals 15 residues. Germline lookup yields CDR1 DFQATT and CDR2 SNEGSKA (reference sequence). V dropped 2 bases and J dropped 2 bases, with 15 bases sitting between them. CDR3 DNA sequence: TGCAGTGCTAGACTTCGACGGAGGATCAACACTGAAGCTTTCTTT. Its protein product is CSARLRRRINTEAFF.

This clonotype was recorded at least ten times. The rearrangement joins TRBV10-1 to TRBJ2-1; D gene unclear. The CDR3 spans 11 residues. Per the germline V gene, CDR1 is WNHNN and CDR2 is SYGVQD (reference sequence). The V gene lost 6 bases and the J gene lost 6 bases, with 6 bases spanning the gap. The CDR3 coding sequence is TGCGCCAGCAGCGATACCAATGAGCAGTTCTTC. Its protein is CASSDTNEQFF.

Remarks on this clonotype: Since a much larger clone is just one base distant, this may be a read error. V is TRBV7-8 and J is TRBJ1-5, with D maybe TRBD1 (5 bases). CDR1 is SGHVS, CDR2 FQNEAQ, per germline. CDR3 size: 16 residues. DNA for the CDR3: TGTGCCAGCAGCTTAGTAGTTGGGGCCGTTAATCAGCCCCATCATTTT. Protein: CASSLVVGAVNQPHHF.

This chain links TRBV20-1 with TRBJ1-2; D ambiguous. The ends were cut back, 7 bases at V and 0 bases at J, with 12 bases in the middle. Germline V gives CDR1 DFQATT, CDR2 SNEGSKA (reference sequence). The CDR3 spans 13 residues. The CDR3 sequence is CSVLGPANYGYTF. The CDR3 DNA reads TGCAGTGTTCTAGGTCCAGCTAACTATGGCTACACCTTC.

This clonotype has a count of ten or more. CDR3 nucleotides: TGTGCCAGCAGCTTTAAGGGAGGAACAGGCACAGATACGCAGTATTTT. Translated, it gives CASSFKGGTGTDTQYF. The gene calls are TRBV7-9 and TRBJ2-3, with D possibly TRBD2 on 6 matching bases. Germline CDR1 and CDR2: SEHNR and FQNEAQ (reference sequence). V was pared by 3 bases and J by 1 base, with 14 bases between. The CDR3 runs 16 residues.

This clonotype was found many times. CDR3 bases: TGTGCCAGCAGCTTTATCACAGGGCCTAGCACAGATACGCAGTATTTT. Translating it yields CASSFITGPSTDTQYF. This sequence joins TRBV5-5 and TRBJ2-3, with TRBD1 as a possible D gene (6 bases). Germline V gene lookup returns CDR1 SGHKS and CDR2 YYEKEE (reference sequence). Between the trimmed V and J ends, which lost 2 bases and 0 bases, there was a span of 13 bases. The CDR3 runs to 16 residues.

This clonotype was observed at least ten times. The V and J genes are TRBV20-1 and TRBJ2-7, with a weak D call TRBD2 (6 bases). V lost 0 bases, J lost 3 bases, and 15 bases lay in between. The CDR3 contains 15 residues. Germline values: CDR1 DFQATT, CDR2 SNEGSKA (reference sequence). The CDR3 nucleotides read TGCAGTGCTAGAGACTCGGGCGGGGCAAGCTACGAGCAGTACTTC. Translated: CSARDSGGASYEQYF.

This clonotype was detected many times. The V call is TRBV12-3 or TRBV12-4, the J call TRBJ1-5, with TRBD1 matching 10 bases. V was pared by 8 bases and J by 6 bases, with 4 bases of the junction left unmatched. The CDR3 consists of 13 residues. CDR3 sequence reads: CASRGQGGQPQHF. DNA of the CDR3: TGTGCCAGCCGCGGACAGGGGGGTCAGCCCCAGCATTTT.

The chain recombines TRBV5-1 with TRBJ1-5, with D tentatively TRBD1 (6 bases). The CDR3 is 14 amino acids. Germline V gene lookup returns CDR1 SGHRS and CDR2 YFSETQ. Trimming pared 4 bases from V and 4 bases from J, leaving 12 bases between. The CDR3 loop reads CASSMDSLNQPQHF. The CDR3 DNA follows: TGCGCCAGCAGCATGGACAGCCTTAATCAGCCCCAGCATTTT.

This clonotype was seen repeatedly, ten times or more. The gene calls are TRBV6-1 and TRBJ1-5; tentative D call: TRBD1 (5 bases). V was cut by 7 bases and J by 3 bases, with 10 bases left in between. The V gene's germline CDR1 is MNHNS and CDR2 SASEGT. This CDR3 has 13 residues. The CDR3 DNA sequence: TGTGCCAGCACCGGGACTTTCAATCAGCCCCAGCATTTT. Protein sequence: CASTGTFNQPQHF.

The sample holds many counts of this clonotype. The chain links TRBV20-1 to TRBJ2-1; no firm D call. The germline gives CDR1 DFQATT, CDR2 SNEGSKA (reference sequence). V was clipped by 5 bases and J by 10 bases, with 9 bases between them. This CDR3 comprises 10 residues. The CDR3 here is CSAHRAEQFF. The CDR3 region has the DNA TGCAGTGCTCACCGCGCAGAGCAGTTCTTC.

This clonotype was detected ten times or more. This chain connects TRBV5-1 to TRBJ2-3; 9 positions match TRBD1. The CDR3 spans 17 residues. Germline lookup yields CDR1 SGHRS and CDR2 YFSETQ. V dropped 2 bases and J dropped 4; count of bases not matched to a gene: 11. Here the CDR3 reads CASSFSGTGKGADTQYF. The CDR3 DNA reads as TGCGCCAGCAGCTTTTCGGGGACAGGGAAGGGCGCAGATACGCAGTATTTT.

There are many counts of this clonotype. V usage is TRBV5-1 and J usage is TRBJ2-1, with a weak D call TRBD2 (6 bases). V lost 2 bases and J 8 bases, leaving 20 bases between the germline ends. CDR1 and CDR2 (germline): SGHRS, YFSETQ. This CDR3 comprises 16 residues. CDR3: CASSFHSGTPQDEQFF. CDR3 sequence (DNA): TGCGCCAGCAGCTTTCACTCCGGGACTCCCCAGGATGAGCAGTTCTTC.

This clonotype was recorded at least ten times. CDR3 bases: TGCAGTGCCAACCGACTAGCGGGAGGCCCCCAGGATACGCAGTATTTT. This sequence encodes CSANRLAGGPQDTQYF. V is TRBV20-1 and J is TRBJ2-3, with 13 bases aligning to TRBD2. V shed 6 bases and J 6 bases; nucleotides not matched to a gene: 12. The CDR3 totals 16 residues. Germline CDR1 DFQATT, CDR2 SNEGSKA (reference sequence).

At least ten counts were recorded for this clonotype. This chain uses TRBV29-1 with TRBJ1-1, with D hard to call. Trimming left V 1 base short and J 2 bases short, with 5 bases between. Germline V gene sequence: CDR1 SQVTM, CDR2 ANQGSEA. CDR3 length: 12 residues. In nucleotides, the CDR3 is TGCAGCGTTGAAGGGTTCAACACTGAAGCTTTCTTT. This translates into CSVEGFNTEAFF.

This clonotype occurred many times. The genes are TRBV20-1 and TRBJ1-6; D is uncertain. V shed 5 bases and J shed 0 bases, with 14 bases lying between them. The germline CDR1 and CDR2 sequences are DFQATT and SNEGSKA (reference sequence). CDR3 length: 16 residues. The DNA for the CDR3 is TGCAGTGCTCGATCTGCGGCGAGCTCCTATAATTCACCCCTCCACTTT. Its translation is CSARSAASSYNSPLHF.

This clonotype was counted many times. This rearrangement joins TRBV5-1 to TRBJ1-2; D unresolved. CDR1 is SGHRS, CDR2 YFSETQ, per germline. V was pared by 1 base and J by 2 bases, with 9 bases between. The CDR3 is 14 amino acids. The CDR3 sequence is CASSLIAVNYGYTF. The CDR3 DNA sequence: TGCGCCAGCAGCTTGATCGCAGTGAACTATGGCTACACCTTC.

This clonotype was observed at least ten times. The rearrangement uses TRBV27 and TRBJ1-1; unclear D gene. CDR1 and CDR2 from the germline V gene are MNHEY and SMNVEV (reference sequence). The CDR3 length is 13 residues. Trimming removed 2 bases at V and 4 bases at J, with 8 bases between. The chain's CDR3 is CASSLGEFTEAFF. The CDR3 DNA sequence: TGTGCCAGCAGTTTAGGGGAATTCACTGAAGCTTTCTTT.

This clonotype has a count of ten or more. V gene TRBV2 combines with J gene TRBJ1-1; D is unclear. The CDR3 length is 15 residues. Germline CDR1 and CDR2: SNHLY and FYNNEI. V was shortened by 2 bases and J by 2 bases, with 12 bases between the two germline ends. The DNA of the CDR3 is TGTGCCAGCAGTGAATGGACGGATGCTAACACTGAAGCTTTCTTT. As protein: CASSEWTDANTEAFF.

This clonotype was seen ten or more times. The chain is built from TRBV7-9 and TRBJ1-2, with D unresolved. The germline V gene encodes CDR1 SEHNR and CDR2 FQNEAQ (reference sequence). CDR3 length equals 14 residues. The germline V and J ends were trimmed by 1 base and 1 base, with 7 bases remaining between them. The CDR3 nucleotides are TGTGCCAGCAGCTTAGGATACAGTAACTATGGCTACACCTTC. Its translation is CASSLGYSNYGYTF.

The table lists this clonotype with many counts. The J gene is TRBJ2-5, the V gene TRBV11-2; the match to TRBD2 covers 7 bases. CDR1 and CDR2 from the germline V gene are SGHAT and FQNNGV. This CDR3 is built from 16 residues. J gave up 0 bases and V 5 bases, and 9 bases lay outside the gene matches. The CDR3, as DNA: TGTGCCAGCAGCCCCCGACTAGCAGGGTACCAAGAGACCCAGTACTTC. Its translation: CASSPRLAGYQETQYF.